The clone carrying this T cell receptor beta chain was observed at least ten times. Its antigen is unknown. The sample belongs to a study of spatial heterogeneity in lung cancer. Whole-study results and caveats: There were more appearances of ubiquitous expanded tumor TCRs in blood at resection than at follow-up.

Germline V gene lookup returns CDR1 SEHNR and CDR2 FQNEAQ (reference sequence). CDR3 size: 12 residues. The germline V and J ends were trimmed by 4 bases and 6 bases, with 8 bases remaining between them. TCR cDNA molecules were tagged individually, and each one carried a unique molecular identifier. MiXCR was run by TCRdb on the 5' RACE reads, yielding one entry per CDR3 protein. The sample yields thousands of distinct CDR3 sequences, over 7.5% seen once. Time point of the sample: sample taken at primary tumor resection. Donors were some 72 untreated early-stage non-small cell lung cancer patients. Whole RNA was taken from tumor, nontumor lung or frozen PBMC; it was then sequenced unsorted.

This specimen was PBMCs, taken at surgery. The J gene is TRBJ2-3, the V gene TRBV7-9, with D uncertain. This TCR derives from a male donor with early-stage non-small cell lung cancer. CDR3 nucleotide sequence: TGTGCCAGCAGCTCAACCGGGGATACGCAGTATTTT. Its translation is CASSSTGDTQYF.